These T cell receptor beta chains were read from a single sample in a study of shared clonotypes between healthy human individuals. The method was immunoSEQ multiplex PCR; TCRdb's version includes in-frame clones alone and lacks a portion of them. The sample yields about 1 million clones, about 80% seen once. Sequenced: memory CD4+ T cells sorted from blood. Source of these receptors: a man between 18 and 35 years old in good health. The CDR3 runs from the conserved cysteine through the conserved F or W. The D gene is left open where the match is weak. Clone size is given for some rows only: seen once, a few or many times, or a class if the clone is expanded.

V	size	J	D	CDR3	DNA
TRBV7-9	-	TRBJ2-7	-	CASSAQSGGSYEQYF	TGTGCCAGCAGCGCCCAAAGTGGGGGATCCTACGAGCAGTACTTC
TRBV9	-	TRBJ2-1	-	CASSVASSGAQDEQFF	TGTGCCAGCAGCGTAGCTTCCAGCGGTGCTCAGGATGAGCAGTTCTTC
TRBV4-1	-	TRBJ2-1	-	CASSQVSQAGLNEQFF	TGCGCCAGCAGCCAAGTCTCCCAGGCAGGACTCAATGAGCAGTTCTTC
TRBV2	-	TRBJ2-2	-	CASRGRNTGELFF	TGTGCCAGCAGGGGGCGCAACACCGGGGAGCTGTTTTTT
TRBV5-4	-	TRBJ1-4	-	CASSLEGTKGEKLFF	TGTGCCAGCAGCTTGGAGGGCACGAAGGGGGAAAAACTGTTTTTT
TRBV5-1	-	TRBJ1-1	-	CASSPQLMNTEAFF	TGCGCCAGCAGCCCGCAGCTCATGAACACTGAAGCTTTCTTT
TRBV10-3	-	TRBJ2-2	-	CAISFGRTNTGELFF	TGTGCCATCAGTTTCGGACGGACAAACACCGGGGAGCTGTTTTTT
TRBV11-3	-	TRBJ2-1	TRBD2	CASSQKRGGANEQFF	TGTGCCAGCAGCCAAAAGCGGGGTGGGGCCAATGAGCAGTTCTTC
TRBV7-2	-	TRBJ2-4	TRBD1	CASSLGRGHDENIQYF	TGTGCCAGCAGCTTAGGCAGGGGGCACGACGAAAACATTCAGTACTTC
TRBV5-1	once	TRBJ2-3	-	CASSEPTDTQYF	TGCGCCAGCAGCGAACCGACAGATACGCAGTATTTT
TRBV6-1	-	TRBJ1-1	-	CASSEAGFVRAFF	TGTGCCAGCAGTGAAGCAGGGTTCGTCCGGGCTTTCTTT
TRBV5-1	-	TRBJ2-1	TRBD1	CASSLGAGGSSYNEQFF	TGCGCCAGCAGCTTGGGGGCAGGGGGTAGCTCCTACAATGAGCAGTTCTTC
TRBV2	-	TRBJ2-7	-	CASTDGDSYEQYF	TGTGCCAGCACCGACGGGGATTCCTACGAGCAGTACTTC
TRBV25-1	-	TRBJ1-1	TRBD1	CASSGGTGRYTEAFF	TGTGCCAGCAGTGGAGGGACAGGGAGGTACACTGAAGCTTTCTTT
TRBV10-2	many	TRBJ1-1	-	CASRKTGTTVTEAFF	TGCGCCAGCAGGAAAACCGGGACTACAGTCACTGAAGCTTTCTTT
TRBV6-5	-	TRBJ2-3	-	CASSYPGTDTQYF	TGTGCCAGCAGTTACCCAGGGACAGATACGCAGTATTTT
TRBV5-4	-	TRBJ2-1	TRBD2	CASSPRRGSGSASFSNEQFF	TGTGCCAGCAGCCCGAGAAGGGGTAGCGGGAGCGCTAGTTTTAGCAATGAGCAGTTCTTC
TRBV10-1	-	TRBJ2-7	TRBD2	CASQAAGGDEQYF	TGCGCCAGTCAGGCGGCGGGAGGGGACGAGCAGTACTTC
TRBV2	few	TRBJ2-3	-	CASTRDRTSTDTQYF	TGTGCCAGCACCAGAGACAGAACTAGCACAGATACGCAGTATTTT
TRBV10-1	-	TRBJ2-5	-	CASSEYIGETQYF	TGCGCCAGCAGTGAGTACATCGGAGAGACCCAGTACTTC
TRBV5-4	once	TRBJ1-2	-	CASSSVGRGSYGYTF	TGTGCCAGCAGCTCGGTTGGCAGGGGTTCCTATGGCTACACCTTC
TRBV5-8	-	TRBJ1-5	TRBD1	CASNGGGQGNQPQHF	TGTGCCAGCAATGGAGGCGGACAGGGGAATCAGCCCCAGCATTTT
TRBV5-1	-	TRBJ1-1	-	CASSLTGVTEAFF	TGCGCCAGCAGCTTGACGGGGGTAACTGAAGCTTTCTTT
TRBV5-5	-	TRBJ1-1	-	CASSLRVGLQNTEAFF	TGTGCCAGCAGCTTGAGGGTAGGACTGCAGAACACTGAAGCTTTCTTT
TRBV5-1	-	TRBJ2-7	TRBD1	CASSSEQGVYEQYF	TGCGCCAGCAGCTCCGAACAGGGGGTCTACGAGCAGTACTTC
TRBV19	once	TRBJ2-3	-	CASRAAWEDTQYF	TGTGCCAGTAGGGCTGCTTGGGAGGATACGCAGTATTTT
TRBV5-6	-	TRBJ2-2	-	CASSLASGAKAGELFF	TGTGCCAGCAGCTTGGCGTCGGGGGCTAAGGCCGGGGAGCTGTTTTTT
TRBV7-2	-	TRBJ1-1	-	CASSFTGLVNTEAFF	TGTGCCAGCAGCTTTACGGGCCTTGTGAACACTGAAGCTTTCTTT
TRBV19	-	TRBJ2-1	-	CASSSSAVYANEQFF	TGTGCCAGTAGTAGCTCGGCGGTTTACGCCAATGAGCAGTTCTTC
TRBV6-5	many	TRBJ1-6	TRBD1	CASSYSQGAINSPLHF	TGTGCCAGCAGTTACTCGCAGGGGGCAATTAATTCACCCCTCCACTTT
TRBV28	few	TRBJ2-2	-	CASSSTDRTGELFF	TGTGCCAGCAGTTCCACCGACAGAACCGGGGAGCTGTTTTTT
TRBV7-2	-	TRBJ2-7	-	CASSLGMGYEQYF	TGTGCCAGCAGCTTAGGTATGGGGTACGAGCAGTACTTC
TRBV7-6	-	TRBJ1-1	-	CASSLGIGGSNTEAFF	TGTGCCAGCAGCTTAGGTATAGGGGGTTCCAACACTGAAGCTTTCTTT
TRBV6-1	-	TRBJ1-3	TRBD1	CASSELRTGGGNTIYF	TGTGCCAGCAGTGAACTTCGGACAGGGGGGGGAAACACCATATATTTT
TRBV5-4	-	TRBJ2-5	-	CASGIVGEETQYF	TGTGCCAGCGGGATTGTGGGGGAAGAGACCCAGTACTTC
TRBV6-5	-	TRBJ2-3	-	CASSSSGARTDTQYF	TGTGCCAGCAGCTCCTCGGGGGCTCGCACAGATACGCAGTATTTT
TRBV19	-	TRBJ2-2	TRBD1	CASSIPTGGGTGELFF	TGTGCCAGTAGTATCCCGACAGGGGGAGGCACCGGGGAGCTGTTTTTT